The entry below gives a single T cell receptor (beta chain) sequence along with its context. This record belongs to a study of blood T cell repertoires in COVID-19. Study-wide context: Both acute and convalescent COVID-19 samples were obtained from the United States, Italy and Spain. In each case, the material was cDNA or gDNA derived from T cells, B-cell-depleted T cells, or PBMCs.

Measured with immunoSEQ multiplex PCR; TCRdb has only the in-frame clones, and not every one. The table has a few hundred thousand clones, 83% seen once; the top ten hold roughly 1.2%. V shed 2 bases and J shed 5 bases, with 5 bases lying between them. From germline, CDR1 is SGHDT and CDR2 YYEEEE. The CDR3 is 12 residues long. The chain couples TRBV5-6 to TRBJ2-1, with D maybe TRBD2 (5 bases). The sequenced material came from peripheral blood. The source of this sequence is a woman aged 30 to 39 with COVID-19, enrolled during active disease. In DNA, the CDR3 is TGTGCCAGCAGCTTCGGGGACAATGAGCAGTTCTTC. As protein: CASSFGDNEQFF.